The 10 T cell receptor beta chains below come from one sample, sequenced in a study of ipilimumab plus nivolumab after autologous stem cell transplantation. Sequencing was performed with immunoSEQ multiplex PCR; in TCRdb, only in-frame clones are kept and a portion is missing. The data hold approximately 9,000 clones, with about two thirds observed a single time. The sample consisted of PBMCs, taken in a trial of ipilimumab plus nivolumab as post-transplant consolidation. The receptors derive from a female donor with multiple myeloma.

This chain connects TRBV7-8 to TRBJ2-3, with TRBD2 identical over 12 bases. This CDR3 spans 19 amino acids. In germline, CDR1 is SGHVS, CDR2 FQNEAQ. With 0 bases clipped from V and 0 bases from J, the junction kept 7 bases outside the gene matches. Here the CDR3 reads CASSLASSGRETSTDTQYF. CDR3 DNA sequence: TGTGCCAGCAGCTTAGCGTCTAGCGGGAGGGAAACTAGCACAGATACGCAGTATTTT. Supplemented by reference TRBV7-8 and TRBJ2-3, the full variable domain reads GAGVSQSPRYKVAKRGQDVALRCDPISGHVSLFWYQQALGQGPEFLTYFQNEAQLDKSGLPSDRFFAERPEGSVSTLKIQRTQQEDSAVYLCASSLASSGRETSTDTQYFGPGTRLTVL.

This clone has a handful of counts. The rearrangement uses TRBV7-9 and TRBJ2-2; D is tentatively TRBD1 or TRBD2 (5 bases each). CDR1 SEHNR and CDR2 FQNEAQ come from the germline V gene (reference sequence). CDR3 length equals 16 residues. V lost 7 bases and J 1 base, leaving 16 bases between the germline ends. The DNA for the CDR3 is TGTGCCAGCACCACATCGGTTGGGGGGAACACCGGGGAGCTGTTTTTT. The encoded protein is CASTTSVGGNTGELFF.

This clone was counted between two and nine times. The chain combines TRBV28 with TRBJ1-2; D possibly corresponds to TRBD1 (6 bases). Germline V gene sequence: CDR1 MDHEN, CDR2 SYDVKM. With 5 bases removed from V and 7 bases from J, the gap between germline ends came to 14 bases. This CDR3 comprises 13 residues. Here the CDR3 DNA reads TGTGCCAGCAGTCCTCCTCAGGGGATTGGCTACACCTTC. Protein: CASSPPQGIGYTF.

The rearrangement uses TRBV19 and TRBJ1-2; D gene ambiguous. The CDR3 loop spans 14 amino acids. V gave up 5 bases and J gave up 3 bases, with 13 bases separating them. Germline lookup yields CDR1 LNHDA and CDR2 SQIVND (reference sequence). CDR3 coding DNA: TGTGCCAGTAGTCTGAATCGGTTTGACTATGGCTACACCTTC. Amino acids: CASSLNRFDYGYTF.

The chain's CDR3 is CASSRQGAAGELFF. CDR3 in DNA: TGTGCCAGTAGTAGACAGGGTGCGGCCGGGGAGCTGTTTTTT. The gene calls are TRBV19 and TRBJ2-2; 7 bases agree with TRBD1. Germline V CDR1 and CDR2: LNHDA, SQIVND (reference sequence). The ends lost 4 bases at V and 6 bases at J; junction bases unmatched: 5. The CDR3 sequence is 14 residues long.

The chain employs TRBV14 and TRBJ2-7; 8 positions agree with TRBD1. The trim removed 4 bases at V and 2 bases at J, leaving 4 bases unmatched. The CDR3 length is 14 residues. Germline assignment: CDR1 SGHDN and CDR2 FVKESK. DNA of the CDR3: TGTGCCAGCAGCCCGGACAGGGCAGCCTACGAGCAGTACTTC. Its translation: CASSPDRAAYEQYF.

By frequency in the sample, this clone is medium-sized. The chain joins TRBV27 to TRBJ2-7; D perhaps matches TRBD1 (5 bases). V lost 5 bases and J 6 bases, leaving 11 bases between the germline ends. Germline CDR1 reads MNHEY; CDR2 reads SMNVEV (reference sequence). CDR3 length equals 12 residues. The CDR3 sequence: CASSMPTGEQYF. DNA for the CDR3: TGTGCCAGCAGTATGCCCACAGGCGAGCAGTACTTC.

This chain uses TRBV7-8 with TRBJ2-1, with 8 bases matching TRBD2. J gave up 4 bases and V 1 base, and 6 bases lay outside the gene matches. The CDR3 extends over 16 amino acids. Germline loops: CDR1 SGHVS, CDR2 FQNEAQ. This CDR3 is CASSLGASGGYNEQFF. The CDR3 DNA sequence: TGTGCCAGCAGCTTAGGAGCCAGCGGGGGATACAATGAGCAGTTCTTC. Full variable domain (missing parts from reference TRBV7-8 and TRBJ2-1): GAGVSQSPRYKVAKRGQDVALRCDPISGHVSLFWYQQALGQGPEFLTYFQNEAQLDKSGLPSDRFFAERPEGSVSTLKIQRTQQEDSAVYLCASSLGASGGYNEQFFGPGTRLTVL.

In DNA, the CDR3 is TGTGCCAGCAGCCAAGTCGGGCTAGATAACAATGAGCAGTTCTTC. Translating it yields CASSQVGLDNNEQFF. The rearrangement joins TRBV7-3 to TRBJ2-1; D is ambiguous. Germline CDR1 is SGHTA and CDR2 is FQGTGA. Trimming stripped 5 bases from V and 5 bases from J, with 16 bases between. This CDR3 contains 15 residues.

The J gene is TRBJ2-7, the V gene TRBV11-2; 7 nucleotides line up with TRBD1. CDR3 length: 13 residues. CDR1 SGHAT and CDR2 FQNNGV come from the germline V gene. J was trimmed by 11 bases and V by 5 bases; bases with no gene match: 12. Here the CDR3 reads CASSASLGQAEYF. In DNA form, the CDR3 reads TGTGCCAGCAGCGCGAGCCTCGGACAGGCAGAGTACTTC. The full variable domain, completed using reference TRBV11-2 and TRBJ2-7, is EAGVAQSPRYKIIEKRQSVAFWCNPISGHATLYWYQQILGQGPKLLIQFQNNGVVDDSQLPKDRFSAERLKGVDSTLKIQPAKLEDSAVYLCASSASLGQAEYFGPGTRLTVT.